The 10 T cell receptor beta chains in this list originate from one sample, sequenced in a study of shared clonotypes between healthy human individuals (TCRdb year 2020). The library came from the immunoSEQ multiplex PCR assay. What TCRdb holds here is the immuneACCESS table cut down to in-frame rearrangements. Part of the clones is not present; checked against another copy, under half of the missing clones reflect an unresolved V gene, and the others are unexplained. In this sample the table shows over a million clones, 70% to 80% of which occur a single time. The ten biggest clones cover more than 0.55% of the sample. Sequencing was done on a sample of memory CD4+ T cells from PBMCs. Taken with the paper, the label for cell subset or site translates to: CD45RA-negative fraction. The receptors originated from a man in his late teens or twenties in good health. Some clones in this sample may be carry-over from other donors' samples.

J is TRBJ1-4 and V is TRBV6-4; D not resolved. The V end was cut by 7 bases, the J end by 7 bases, with 10 bases between. The CDR3 runs 12 residues. Germline lookup yields CDR1 MRHNA and CDR2 SNTAGT. The CDR3 region has the DNA TGTGCCAGCACGCGACACCTTGAAAAACTGTTTTTT. It encodes CASTRHLEKLFF.

This clone was seen a few times. This CDR3 reads CASSSGQGSFNEKLFF. In DNA form, the CDR3 reads TGTGCCAGCAGCTCAGGACAGGGGTCTTTTAATGAAAAACTGTTTTTT. The genes are TRBV11-2 and TRBJ1-4; 9 bases match TRBD1. V gave up 4 bases and J gave up 4 bases; unmatched junction bases: 7. The CDR3 sequence is 16 residues long. Germline CDR1 reads SGHAT; CDR2 reads FQNNGV.

The chain carries TRBV18 and TRBJ2-7, with D possibly being TRBD2 (8 bases). V was trimmed by 4 bases and J by 4 bases, leaving 17 bases between them. From germline, CDR1 is KGHSH and CDR2 LQKENI. This CDR3 is 15 amino acids long. The DNA of the CDR3 is TGTGCCAGCTCACACTCGGGAGGGGGCGAGTACGAGCAGTACTTC. Its translation: CASSHSGGGEYEQYF.

This clone has just a few counts. The chain employs TRBV2 and TRBJ1-4; unclear D gene. V dropped 10 bases and J dropped 8 bases, with 11 bases sitting between them. The CDR3 length is 11 residues. Germline CDR1 reads SNHLY; CDR2 reads FYNNEI. CDR3 region: CATMKREKLFF. CDR3 DNA: TGTGCCACCATGAAAAGGGAAAAACTGTTTTTT.

For this clone: With only one base between it and a far larger clone, this is likely a read error. At the DNA level, this CDR3 is encoded by other sequences in the same sample as well. The chain recombines TRBV29-1 with TRBJ1-1; 7 positions agree with TRBD1. Germline V CDR1 and CDR2: SQVTM, ANQGSEA. This CDR3 is 13 amino acids long. The CDR3 loop is CSVQTGLGTEAFF. The CDR3 DNA reads as TGCAGCGTCCAGACAGGGCTTGGGACTGAAGCTTTCTTC. Filled out from reference TRBV29-1 and TRBJ1-1, the complete variable domain reads SAVISQKPSRDICQRGTSLTIQCQVDSQVTMMFWYRQQPGQSLTLIATANQGSEATYESGFVIDKFPISRPNLTFSTLTVSNMSPEDSSIYLCSVQTGLGTEAFFGQGTRLTVV.

V gene TRBV6-1 combines with J gene TRBJ2-3; perhaps TRBD1 as D (6 bases). The CDR3 contains 15 residues. Germline V gives CDR1 MNHNS, CDR2 SASEGT. The V and J ends lost 4 bases and 6 bases respectively, with 17 bases between them. CDR3 amino acids: CASSATRTVGDTQYF. CDR3 nucleotides: TGTGCCAGCAGTGCCACACGGACAGTGGGGGATACGCAGTATTTT.

This CDR3 is CASSLERPGANVLTF. In nucleotides, the CDR3 is TGTGCCAGCAGCTTGGAACGGCCTGGGGCCAACGTCCTGACTTTC. The V and J genes are TRBV5-4 and TRBJ2-6, with no clear D. Trimming stripped 0 bases from V and 2 bases from J, with 6 bases between. Germline V lookup: CDR1 SGHNT, CDR2 YYREEE (reference sequence). The CDR3 extends over 15 amino acids.

This clone was counted only a few times. This chain uses TRBV9 with TRBJ2-2; 8 nucleotides agree with TRBD1. Trimming took 4 bases from V and 5 from J; bases not matched to a gene: 7. The CDR3 has 15 amino acids. Germline V CDR1 and CDR2: SGDLS, YYNGEE. The CDR3 DNA is TGTGCCAGCAGCCCCCGGACAGGGTTAACCGGGGAGCTGTTTTTT. This encodes CASSPRTGLTGELFF.

DNA of the CDR3: TGCGCCAGCAGCATCGGGACTAGCGGGGGAGTAGGGACCGGGGAGCTGTTTTTT. Its translation is CASSIGTSGGVGTGELFF. V and J are TRBV5-1 and TRBJ2-2; TRBD2 matches 14 bases. There are 18 residues in the CDR3. The J segment lost 5 bases and the V segment lost 4 bases, leaving 10 bases of the junction unmatched. Germline loops: CDR1 SGHRS, CDR2 YFSETQ.

This clone was found a few times. The chain combines TRBV2 with TRBJ2-5; a weak D match, TRBD2 (6 bases). Germline V gene data show CDR1 as SNHLY and CDR2 as FYNNEI. This CDR3 contains 13 residues. The V end was cut by 5 bases, the J end by 5 bases, with 12 bases between. The chain's CDR3 is CASSIRRVETQYF. Here the CDR3 DNA reads TGTGCCAGCAGTATTAGGAGGGTGGAGACCCAGTACTTC.